These 24 T cell receptor beta chains came from one sample sequenced in a study of T cell clonality in common variable immunodeficiency. Profiling relied on immunoSEQ multiplex PCR, and the TCRdb table lists in-frame clones only, not all of them. The data list 50,000 to 55,000 clones, none observed once; about 1.7% falls to the top ten. Sequencing was carried out using peripheral blood mononuclear cells. Receptors originate from a person aged 18 to 70 in good health.

This clone occurred many times. The read is 3 residues too short to cover the CDR3 end, so that end is filled in from the germline J gene. The chain combines TRBV6-1 with TRBJ1-1; no firm D call. This CDR3 is 14 amino acids long. The V end lost 1 base, the J end lost 1 base, and 7 bases lay between the germline ends. The V gene's germline CDR1 is MNHNS and CDR2 SASEGT. The CDR3 sequence is CASSEGPGNTEAFF. The covered CDR3 bases are TGTGCCAGCAGTGAAGGCCCCGGGAACACTGAA.

This clone has ten or more counts. The read terminates 3 residues ahead of where the CDR3 ends, so the germline J gene completes it. This chain uses TRBV6-4 with TRBJ1-1; weak D call: TRBD1 (5 bases). The CDR3 is made up of 13 amino acids. The germline V gene has CDR1 MRHNA and CDR2 SNTAGT. The V and J ends lost 6 bases and 1 base respectively, with 9 bases between them. CDR3 amino acids: CASSGQPNTEAFF. The sequenced part of the CDR3 DNA is TGTGCCAGCAGCGGACAACCGAACACTGAA.

This clone occurred many times. The CDR3 extends 3 residues past the end of the read, so its final part is completed from the germline J gene. This chain joins TRBV20-1 and TRBJ1-1; TRBD1 might be the D (5 bases). The germline gives CDR1 DFQATT, CDR2 SNEGSKA (reference sequence). Trimming took 6 bases from V and 7 from J, leaving 15 bases between them. CDR3 length: 12 amino acids. Incomplete CDR3 DNA: TGCAGTGCCAAGTCAGGGTTGGGTGAA. Its translation is CSAKSGLGE. The whole CDR3 is CSAKSGLGEAFF.

At least ten counts were recorded for this clone. The read terminates 3 residues before the CDR3 end, so the remaining end is supplied by the germline J gene. The V gene is TRBV6-9, the J gene TRBJ1-4; 8 nucleotides align to TRBD1. J gave up 5 bases and V 9 bases, and 2 bases lay outside the gene matches. The CDR3 runs 12 residues. Germline CDR1 reads MNHGY; CDR2 reads SVAAGI. The sequenced CDR3 bases are TGTGCCAGGGACAGGGAAAATGAAAAA. Its protein product is CARDRENEK. The full CDR3 protein reads CARDRENEKLFF.

This clone has ten or more counts. A junction boundary mismatches the germline segment, possibly from a read error. The read falls 3 residues short of the CDR3 end, and the missing part is taken from the germline J gene. The V and J genes are TRBV6-4 and TRBJ2-2, with 8 bases that match TRBD1. This CDR3 has 19 amino acids. Germline lookup yields CDR1 MRHNA and CDR2 SNTAGT. The CDR3 loop is CASRDPIPRRQGNTGGLFF. The part of the CDR3 DNA that was read is TGTGCCAGCAGGGACCCCATTCCTCGACGACAGGGGAACACCGGGGGG.

This clone was seen many times. With the read ending 3 residues before the CDR3 end, the germline J gene is used to fill in that end. The chain joins TRBV30 to TRBJ1-5, with 7 bases identical to TRBD1. The CDR3 has 18 residues. Looked up from germline, CDR1 is GTSNPN and CDR2 is SVGIG (reference sequence). V lost 5 bases and J lost 0; bases outside the gene matches: 16. This chain's CDR3 is CAWPQEGTEEPSNQPQHF. The sequenced CDR3 bases are TGTGCCTGGCCCCAGGAGGGGACAGAGGAACCTAGCAATCAGCCC. Full variable domain (missing parts from reference TRBV30 and TRBJ1-5): SQTIHQWPATLVQPVGSPLSLECTVEGTSNPNLYWYRQAAGRGLQLLFYSVGIGQISSEVPQNLSASRPQDRQFILSSKKLLLSDSGFYLCAWPQEGTEEPSNQPQHFGDGTRLSIL.

This clone was picked up many times. The CDR3 end falls 3 residues outside the read, so it is completed with the germline J gene. The V gene is TRBV6-2 or TRBV6-3, the J gene TRBJ2-1, with 8 nucleotides matching TRBD2. The V and J ends lost 0 bases and 2 bases, in that order; junction bases with no gene match: 3. The CDR3 is 16 amino acids. The germline CDR1 and CDR2 sequences are MNHEY and SVGEGT. CDR3 sequence: CASSYSNGGAYNEQFF. The DNA read from the CDR3 is TGTGCCAGCAGTTACTCGAACGGGGGGGCCTACAATGAG.

This clone was observed at least ten times. The read finishes 3 residues shy of the CDR3 end, and the germline J gene is used to complete it. The rearrangement joins TRBV19 to TRBJ2-7, with a tentative D call TRBD1 (5 bases). This CDR3 has 14 amino acids. Trimming took off 3 bases at V and 5 bases at J, with 14 bases between the two ends. CDR1 LNHDA and CDR2 SQIVND come from the germline V gene (reference sequence). CDR3 amino acids: CASSMSGHGNEQYF. The CDR3 DNA, read in part, is TGTGCCAGTAGTATGAGTGGACATGGTAACGAG.

This clone was recorded at least ten times. The read terminates 3 residues before the CDR3 end, so the remaining end is supplied by the germline J gene. The rearrangement links TRBV7-2 to TRBJ1-4; D may be TRBD1 (6 bases). In germline, CDR1 is SGHTA, CDR2 FQGNSA. The ends were cut back, 5 bases at V and 4 bases at J, with 11 bases in the middle. CDR3 size: 14 residues. This CDR3 reads CASSQGGGNEKLFF. CDR3 DNA (partial): TGTGCCAGCAGCCAAGGAGGGGGTAATGAAAAA.

This clone has ten or more counts. The CDR3 is CASSQGTEAFF. Incomplete CDR3 DNA: TGCGCCAGCAGCCAGGGGACAGAA. The V gene is TRBV4-1, the J gene TRBJ1-1; the D gene is possibly TRBD1 (6 bases). The DNA ends 3 residues before the CDR3 does, and the rest of the CDR3 is filled in from the germline J gene. This CDR3 has 11 residues. The V gene's germline CDR1 is MGHRA and CDR2 YSYEKL.

This clone was seen repeatedly, ten times or more. The part of the CDR3 DNA that was read is TGCGCCAGCAGCTTTTCGGCCGGGGAG. Encoded protein: CASSFSAGE. The full CDR3 sequence reads CASSFSAGELFF. This chain connects TRBV5-1 to TRBJ2-2; D gene ambiguous. The read comes to an end 3 residues before the CDR3 does, leaving the germline J gene to fill in the end. This CDR3 comprises 12 residues. Looked up from germline, CDR1 is SGHRS and CDR2 is YFSETQ. V dropped 2 bases and J dropped 6 bases, with 5 bases sitting between them.

This clone appeared many times. The missing CDR3 end, 3 residues past where the read stops, is filled in from the germline J gene. This chain connects TRBV5-4 to TRBJ2-7, with 8 bases aligning to TRBD1. There are 15 residues in the CDR3. The junction had 11 bases not matched to a gene; V was cut back by 4 bases and J by 5 bases. The germline V gene encodes CDR1 SGHNT and CDR2 YYREEE (reference sequence). The CDR3 sequence is CASSKDRGSFDEQYF. The sequenced CDR3 bases are TGTGCCAGCAGCAAAGACAGGGGTAGTTTCGACGAG.

This clone was observed at least ten times. The CDR3 end is not reached by the read, which stops 3 residues before it; the germline J gene fills it in. The chain combines TRBV30 with TRBJ2-5, with TRBD2 matching 8 bases. The V and J ends lost 7 bases and 7 bases, in that order; junction bases with no gene match: 14. The CDR3 contains 14 residues. The germline V gene encodes CDR1 GTSNPN and CDR2 SVGIG (reference sequence). The chain's CDR3 is CASDLGLARGTQYF. CDR3 DNA (partial): TGTGCCTCAGACCTTGGACTAGCTCGGGGGACC.

At least ten counts were recorded for this clone. The junction differs from germline at one of its ends, possibly a read error. The read ends 3 residues early relative to the CDR3; the germline J gene fills the gap. V gene TRBV4-2 combines with J gene TRBJ2-3; perhaps TRBD2 as D (6 bases). The CDR3 length is 15 residues. CDR1 is LGHNA, CDR2 YNFKEQ, per germline. The CDR3 is CASSQDWDSTDTQYF. The CDR3 DNA, read in part, is TGCGCCAGCAGCCAAGATTGGGACTCCACAGATACG.

In this sample, this clone turned up many times. With the read ending 3 residues before the CDR3 end, the germline J gene is used to fill in that end. The J gene is TRBJ1-2, the V gene TRBV19; no clear D. V was clipped by 5 bases and J by 1 base, with 14 bases between them. CDR1 and CDR2 (germline): LNHDA, SQIVND (reference sequence). This CDR3 contains 15 residues. Incomplete CDR3 DNA: TGTGCCAGTAGTCCAGGAGGCGGGATTAACTATGGC. As protein: CASSPGGGINYG. The complete CDR3 protein is CASSPGGGINYGYTF.

Concerning this clone: The read ends 3 residues early relative to the CDR3; the germline J gene fills the gap. This sequence joins TRBV2 and TRBJ1-1; 8 nucleotides match TRBD1. From germline, CDR1 is SNHLY and CDR2 FYNNEI. This CDR3 is built from 14 residues. V was clipped by 7 bases and J by 4 bases; unmatched bases: 8. The CDR3 sequence: CASIKGRGRTEAFF. The CDR3 DNA, read in part, is TGTGCCAGCATTAAGGGCAGGGGGCGCACTGAA. Supplemented by reference TRBV2 and TRBJ1-1, the full variable domain reads EPEVTQTPSHQVTQMGQEVILRCVPISNHLYFYWYRQILGQKVEFLVSFYNNEISEKSEIFDDQFSVERPDGSNFTLKIRSTKLEDSAMYFCASIKGRGRTEAFFGQGTRLTVV.

This clone has just a few counts. The CDR3 end lies 3 residues beyond the end of the read and is filled in from the germline J gene. The rearrangement uses TRBV19 and TRBJ1-1, with D possibly matching TRBD1 (6 bases). This CDR3 is 14 amino acids long. Germline CDR1 reads LNHDA; CDR2 reads SQIVND (reference sequence). The CDR3 sequence: CASSKGGGTNEAFF. The covered CDR3 bases are TGTGCCAGTAGTAAAGGGGGAGGGACCAATGAG.

This clone turned up a few times. The CDR3 end is not reached by the read, which stops 3 residues before it; the germline J gene fills it in. The V and J genes are TRBV7-9 and TRBJ2-4; D is possibly TRBD2 (6 bases). The length of the CDR3 is 13 residues. Germline V gene lookup returns CDR1 SEHNR and CDR2 FQNEAQ (reference sequence). Incomplete CDR3 DNA: TGTGCCAGCAGCCGGGACTTAGCGCATGGT. This codes for CASSRDLAHG. The full CDR3 reads CASSRDLAHGQYF.

There are many counts of this clone. With the read ending 3 residues before the CDR3 end, the germline J gene is used to fill in that end. The chain carries TRBV5-1 and TRBJ2-1; D is ambiguous. The CDR3 is 12 amino acids. The germline CDR1 and CDR2 sequences are SGHRS and YFSETQ. With 0 bases removed from V and 7 bases from J, the gap between germline ends came to 5 bases. CDR3 DNA, as far as it was read: TGCGCCAGCAGCTTGGTTTCAAATGAG. This translates into CASSLVSNE. The whole CDR3 reads CASSLVSNEQFF. Looking up the rest from reference TRBV5-1 and TRBJ2-1 gives the full variable domain: KAGVTQTPRYLIKTRGQQVTLSCSPISGHRSVSWYQQTPGQGLQFLFEYFSETQRNKGNFPGRFSGRQFSNSRSEMNVSTLELGDSALYLCASSLVSNEQFFGPGTRLTVL.

A note on this clone: The CDR3 end lies 3 residues beyond the end of the read and is filled in from the germline J gene. This chain joins TRBV7-9 and TRBJ2-1; D might be TRBD2 (6 bases). The ends were cut back, 3 bases at V and 8 bases at J, with 17 bases in the middle. The CDR3 spans 15 residues. CDR1 is SEHNR and CDR2 is FQNEAQ in the germline V gene (reference sequence). The part of the CDR3 DNA that was read is TGTGCCAGCAGCTTGGGGGGAGCCGGTCTTGATGAG. It yields the protein CASSLGGAGLDE. The entire CDR3 protein reads CASSLGGAGLDEQFF.

This clone has at least ten counts. With the read ending 3 residues before the CDR3 end, the germline J gene is used to fill in that end. V and J are TRBV7-2 and TRBJ1-2; D possibly corresponds to TRBD1 (5 bases). The CDR3 totals 15 residues. V was clipped by 6 bases and J by 2 bases, with 16 bases between them. Germline V gene data show CDR1 as SGHTA and CDR2 as FQGNSA. The part of the CDR3 DNA that was read is TGTGCCAGCAGTCCTAGACAGATAACAAACTATGGC. This codes for CASSPRQITNYG. The entire CDR3 sequence reads CASSPRQITNYGYTF.

This clone occurred a few times. The DNA ends 3 residues before the CDR3 does, and the rest of the CDR3 is filled in from the germline J gene. This rearrangement joins TRBV7-2 to TRBJ2-3; D remains unclear. This CDR3 has 15 residues. CDR1 is SGHTA, CDR2 FQGNSA, per germline. Incomplete CDR3 DNA: TGTGCCAGCAGCCCAAGCTCAGGAAACCAAGAGACG. Protein product: CASSPSSGNQET. Given in full, the CDR3 is CASSPSSGNQETQYF.

As to this clone: The read terminates 3 residues ahead of where the CDR3 ends, so the germline J gene completes it. The rearrangement joins TRBV27 to TRBJ2-7; 12 bases match TRBD2. Germline V CDR1 and CDR2: MNHEY, SMNVEV (reference sequence). Unmatched junction bases numbered 13, after V lost 3 bases and J lost 4 bases. The CDR3 contains 18 residues. The CDR3 sequence is CASSFRPPSGRELYEQYF. The covered CDR3 bases are TGTGCCAGCAGTTTCCGACCCCCTAGCGGGAGGGAATTATACGAG.

This clone came up many times. The CDR3: CASRRDRGPNEQFF. CDR3 DNA, as far as it was read: TGTGCCAGTAGGAGGGACAGGGGGCCCAATGAG. The rearrangement joins TRBV19 to TRBJ2-1; 12 positions agree with TRBD1. The read terminates 3 residues ahead of where the CDR3 ends, so the germline J gene completes it. The CDR3 has 14 amino acids. J gave up 6 bases and V 6 bases, and 3 bases lay outside the gene matches. Germline V CDR1 and CDR2: LNHDA, SQIVND (reference sequence).